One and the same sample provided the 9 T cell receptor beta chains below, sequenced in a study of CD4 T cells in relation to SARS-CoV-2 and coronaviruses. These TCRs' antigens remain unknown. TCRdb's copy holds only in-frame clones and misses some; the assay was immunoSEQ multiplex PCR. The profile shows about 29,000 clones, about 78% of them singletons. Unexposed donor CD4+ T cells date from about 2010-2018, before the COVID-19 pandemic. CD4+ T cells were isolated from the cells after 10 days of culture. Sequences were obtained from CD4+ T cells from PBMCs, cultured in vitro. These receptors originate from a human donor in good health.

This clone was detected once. The CDR3 coding sequence is TGTGCCAGCAGTTTAGCCCGGGGCCACGAGCAGTACTTC. The encoded protein is CASSLARGHEQYF. The V gene is TRBV12-3 or TRBV12-4, the J gene TRBJ2-7; D assignment may be TRBD1 or TRBD2 (5 bases each). This CDR3 contains 13 residues. V was trimmed by 0 bases and J by 5 bases, leaving 8 bases between them.

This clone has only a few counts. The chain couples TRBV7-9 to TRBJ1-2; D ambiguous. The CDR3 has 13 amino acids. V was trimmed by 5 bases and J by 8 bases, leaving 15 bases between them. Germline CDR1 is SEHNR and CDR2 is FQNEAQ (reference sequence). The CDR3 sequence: CASSREPQQGYTF. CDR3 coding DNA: TGTGCCAGCAGCCGAGAACCACAGCAGGGCTACACCTTC.

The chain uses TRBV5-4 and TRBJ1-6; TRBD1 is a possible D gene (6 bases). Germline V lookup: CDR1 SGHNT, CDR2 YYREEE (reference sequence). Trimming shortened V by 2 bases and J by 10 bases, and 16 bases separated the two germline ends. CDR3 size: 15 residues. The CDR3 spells CASSFSGGRPSPLHF. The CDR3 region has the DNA TGTGCCAGCAGCTTTTCGGGGGGCCGACCCTCACCCCTCCACTTT.

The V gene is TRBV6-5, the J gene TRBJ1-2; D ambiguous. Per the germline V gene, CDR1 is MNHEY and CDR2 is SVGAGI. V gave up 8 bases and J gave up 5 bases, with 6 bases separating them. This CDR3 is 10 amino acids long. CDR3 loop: CASFNYGYTF. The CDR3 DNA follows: TGTGCCAGCTTTAATTATGGCTACACCTTC.

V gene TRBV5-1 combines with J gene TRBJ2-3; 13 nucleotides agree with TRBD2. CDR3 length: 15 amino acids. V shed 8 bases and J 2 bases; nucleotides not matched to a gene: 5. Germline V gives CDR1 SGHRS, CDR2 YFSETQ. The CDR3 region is CASKLAGGYTDTQYF. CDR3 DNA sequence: TGCGCCAGTAAACTAGCGGGGGGGTACACAGATACGCAGTATTTT.

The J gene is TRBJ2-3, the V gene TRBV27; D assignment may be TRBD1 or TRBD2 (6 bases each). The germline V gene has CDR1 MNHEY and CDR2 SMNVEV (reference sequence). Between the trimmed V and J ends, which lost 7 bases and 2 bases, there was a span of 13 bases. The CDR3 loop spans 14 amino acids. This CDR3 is CASKPGAYTDTQYF. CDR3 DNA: TGTGCCAGCAAACCGGGGGCTTACACAGATACGCAGTATTTT.

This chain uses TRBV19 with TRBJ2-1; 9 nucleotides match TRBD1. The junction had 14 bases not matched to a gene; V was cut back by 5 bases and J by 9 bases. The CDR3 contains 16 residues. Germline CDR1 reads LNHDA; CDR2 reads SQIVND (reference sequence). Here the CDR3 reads CASSPQTGGRISEQFF. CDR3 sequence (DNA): TGTGCCAGTAGTCCCCAGACAGGGGGTCGGATAAGTGAGCAGTTCTTC.

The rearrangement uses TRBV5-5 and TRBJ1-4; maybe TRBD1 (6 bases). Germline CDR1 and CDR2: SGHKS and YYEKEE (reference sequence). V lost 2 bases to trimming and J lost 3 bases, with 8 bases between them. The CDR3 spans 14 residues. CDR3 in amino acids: CASSFQGSNEKLFF. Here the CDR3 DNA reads TGTGCCAGCAGCTTTCAGGGGTCTAATGAAAAACTGTTTTTT.

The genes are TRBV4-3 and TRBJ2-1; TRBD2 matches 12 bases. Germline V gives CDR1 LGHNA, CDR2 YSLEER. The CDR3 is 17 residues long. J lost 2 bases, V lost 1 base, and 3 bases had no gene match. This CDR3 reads CASSQVLAGGPYNEQFF. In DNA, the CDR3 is TGCGCCAGCAGCCAAGTTCTAGCGGGAGGGCCCTACAATGAGCAGTTCTTC.